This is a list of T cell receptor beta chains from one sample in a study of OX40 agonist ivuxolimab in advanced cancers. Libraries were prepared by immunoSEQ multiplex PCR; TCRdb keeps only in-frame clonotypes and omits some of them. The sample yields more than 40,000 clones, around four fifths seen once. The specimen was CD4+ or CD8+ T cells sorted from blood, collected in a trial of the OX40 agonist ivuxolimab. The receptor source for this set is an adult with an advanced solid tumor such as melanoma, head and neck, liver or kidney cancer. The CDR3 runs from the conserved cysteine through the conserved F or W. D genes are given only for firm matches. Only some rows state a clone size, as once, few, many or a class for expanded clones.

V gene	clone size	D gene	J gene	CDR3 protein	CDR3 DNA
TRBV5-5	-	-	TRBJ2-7	CASSLSNEQYF	TGTGCCAGCAGCTTATCTAACGAGCAGTACTTC
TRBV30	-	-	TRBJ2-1	CAWRGYNEQFF	TGTGCCTGGAGGGGCTACAATGAGCAGTTCTTC
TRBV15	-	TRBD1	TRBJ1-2	CATSRADRGTDGYTF	TGTGCCACCAGCAGAGCCGACAGGGGGACGGATGGCTACACCTTC
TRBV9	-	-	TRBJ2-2	CASSLAAGNTGELFF	TGTGCCAGCAGCCTCGCAGCGGGGAACACCGGGGAGCTGTTTTTT
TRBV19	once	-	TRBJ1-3	CASETGRSGNTIYF	TGTGCCAGTGAGACGGGGCGCTCTGGAAACACCATATATTTT
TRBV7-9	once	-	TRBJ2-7	CASSRGLASYEQYF	TGTGCCAGCAGCCGGGGGCTAGCCTCCTACGAGCAGTACTTC
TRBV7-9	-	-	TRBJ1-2	CASSSGRGGGYTF	TGTGCCAGCAGCAGTGGACGCGGGGGTGGCTACACCTTC
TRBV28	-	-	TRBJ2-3	CASSPGAGRDDTQYF	TGTGCCAGCAGTCCCGGGGCGGGGAGAGACGATACGCAGTATTTT
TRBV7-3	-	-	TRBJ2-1	CASSLLTANEQFF	TGTGCCAGCAGCTTACTGACCGCTAATGAGCAGTTCTTC
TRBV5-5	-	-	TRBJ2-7	CASSLFSRGDEQYF	TGTGCCAGCAGCTTGTTCTCCAGGGGCGACGAGCAGTACTTC
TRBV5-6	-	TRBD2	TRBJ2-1	CASSDVTSGVYNEQFF	TGTGCCAGCAGCGATGTTACTAGCGGGGTTTACAATGAGCAGTTCTTC
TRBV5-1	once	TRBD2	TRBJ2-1	CASSLGLAGVNNEQFF	TGCGCCAGCAGCTTGGGACTAGCGGGAGTAAACAATGAGCAGTTCTTC
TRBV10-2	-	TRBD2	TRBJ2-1	CASSEFSGTSHEQFF	TGCGCCAGCAGTGAGTTCTCCGGGACTAGCCATGAGCAGTTCTTC
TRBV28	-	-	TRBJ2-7	CASSLEGKAGLTYEQYF	TGTGCCAGCAGTTTGGAGGGAAAAGCGGGCCTCACCTACGAGCAGTACTTC
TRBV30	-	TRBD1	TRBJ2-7	CAWSMGQGYEQYF	TGTGCCTGGAGTATGGGACAGGGTTACGAGCAGTACTTC
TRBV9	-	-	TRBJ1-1	CASSVAGRSTEAFF	TGTGCCAGCAGCGTAGCGGGGCGAAGCACTGAAGCTTTCTTT
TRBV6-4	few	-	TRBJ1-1	CASSESGQNTEAFF	TGTGCCAGCAGTGAATCGGGACAGAACACTGAAGCTTTCTTT
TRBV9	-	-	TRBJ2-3	CASSVWGGTDTQYF	TGTGCCAGCAGCGTTTGGGGGGGCACAGATACGCAGTATTTT
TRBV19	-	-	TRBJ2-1	CASSITGGDRIYNEQFF	TGTGCCAGTAGTATCACCGGGGGCGACAGAATATACAATGAGCAGTTCTTC
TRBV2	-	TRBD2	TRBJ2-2	CASRETSGGSYTGELFF	TGTGCCAGCAGGGAGACTAGCGGGGGCTCTTACACCGGGGAGCTGTTTTTT
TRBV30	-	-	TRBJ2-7	CAWRYEGGHPYEQYF	TGTGCCTGGAGGTATGAGGGGGGCCACCCCTACGAGCAGTACTTC
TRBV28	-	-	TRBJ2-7	CASSLVGSSYEQYF	TGTGCCAGCTCCCTGGTGGGCAGCTCCTACGAGCAGTACTTC
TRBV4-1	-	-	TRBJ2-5	CASSWAGTEEETQYF	TGCGCCAGCAGCTGGGCGGGGACGGAGGAAGAGACCCAGTACTTC
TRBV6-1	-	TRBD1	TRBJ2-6	CASSEAAGGAWANVLTF	TGTGCCAGCAGTGAAGCGGCAGGGGGCGCCTGGGCCAACGTCCTGACTTTC
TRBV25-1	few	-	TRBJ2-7	CASSDRGEQYF	TGTGCCAGCAGTGATAGGGGCGAGCAGTACTTC
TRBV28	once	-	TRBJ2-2	CASSLIRELGTGELFF	TGTGCCAGCAGTTTAATACGGGAGCTGGGGACCGGGGAGCTGTTTTTT
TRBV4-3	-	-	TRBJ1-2	CASSLSGQSNYGYTF	TGCGCCAGCAGCCTTTCAGGCCAGAGCAACTATGGCTACACCTTC
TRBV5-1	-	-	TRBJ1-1	CASSLESGGPEAFF	TGCGCCAGCAGCTTGGAATCGGGGGGGCCTGAAGCTTTCTTT
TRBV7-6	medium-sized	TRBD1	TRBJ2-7	CASSLAGTGIAYEQYF	TGTGCCAGCAGCTTAGCCGGGACAGGGATTGCCTACGAGCAGTACTTC
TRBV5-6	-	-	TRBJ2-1	CASSWGSGLLINEQFF	TGTGCCAGCAGCTGGGGTTCGGGACTTTTAATCAATGAGCAGTTCTTC
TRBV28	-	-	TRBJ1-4	CASSLIFQGQWGEKLFF	TGTGCCAGCAGTTTAATTTTTCAAGGACAATGGGGGGAAAAACTGTTTTTT
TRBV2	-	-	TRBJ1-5	CASSEYSNQPQHF	TGTGCCAGCAGTGAATACAGCAATCAGCCCCAGCATTTT
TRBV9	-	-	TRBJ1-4	CASSPGEGSEKLFF	TGTGCCAGCAGCCCCGGGGAGGGTAGTGAAAAACTGTTTTTT
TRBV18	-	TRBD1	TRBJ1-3	CASSPDRGLGNTIYF	TGTGCCAGCTCACCGGACAGGGGGCTTGGAAACACCATATATTTT
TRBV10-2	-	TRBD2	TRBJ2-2	CASSDIAGGRFAGELFF	TGCGCCAGCAGTGACATAGCGGGAGGAAGGTTCGCCGGGGAGCTGTTTTTT
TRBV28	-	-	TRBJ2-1	CASSFRGGGEQFF	TGTGCCAGCAGTTTCCGGGGAGGCGGTGAGCAGTTCTTC
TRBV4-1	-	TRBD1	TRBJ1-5	CASSQTGASNQPQHF	TGCGCCAGCAGCCAAACAGGGGCTAGCAATCAGCCCCAGCATTTT
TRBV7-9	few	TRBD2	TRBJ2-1	CASSLRWEGLNEQFF	TGTGCCAGCAGCTTAAGGTGGGAGGGCCTGAATGAGCAGTTCTTC
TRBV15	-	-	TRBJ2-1	CATSRDGYNEQFF	TGTGCCACCAGCAGGGACGGATACAATGAGCAGTTCTTC
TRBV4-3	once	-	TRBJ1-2	CASSQDMQGNYGYTF	TGCGCCAGCAGCCAAGATATGCAGGGTAACTATGGCTACACCTTC
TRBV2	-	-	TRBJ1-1	CASSPGGGGTEAFF	TGTGCCAGCAGTCCTGGTGGGGGAGGAACTGAAGCTTTCTTT
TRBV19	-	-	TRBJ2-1	CASSPQWGSSYNEQFF	TGTGCCAGTAGCCCACAATGGGGGAGCTCCTACAATGAGCAGTTCTTC
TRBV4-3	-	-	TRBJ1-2	CASSQEKTVPYGGYTF	TGCGCCAGCAGCCAGGAGAAGACAGTACCCTACGGTGGCTACACCTTC
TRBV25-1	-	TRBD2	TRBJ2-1	CASSDPAGLAGAYNEQFF	TGTGCCAGCAGTGACCCCGCGGGACTAGCGGGAGCCTACAATGAGCAGTTCTTC
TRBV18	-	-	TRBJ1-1	CASSPNPQPTNGNTEAFF	TGTGCCAGCTCACCCAACCCCCAGCCCACCAACGGGAACACTGAAGCTTTCTTT
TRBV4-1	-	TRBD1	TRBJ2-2	CASSPWTGGAGTGELFF	TGCGCCAGCAGCCCGTGGACAGGGGGCGCGGGCACCGGGGAGCTGTTTTTT
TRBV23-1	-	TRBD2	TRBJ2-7	CASSRGAGPPPYEQYF	TGCGCCAGCAGTCGCGGAGCGGGACCCCCTCCCTACGAGCAGTACTTC
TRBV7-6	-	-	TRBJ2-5	CASSFTDLQETQYF	TGTGCCAGCAGCTTCACAGACTTACAAGAGACCCAGTACTTC
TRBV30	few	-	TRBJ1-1	CAWSVLRSPDAFF	TGTGCCTGGAGTGTACTTAGGTCCCCCGATGCTTTCTTT
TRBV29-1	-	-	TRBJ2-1	CSVVGRSMSNEQFF	TGCAGCGTTGTAGGCAGAAGTATGTCGAATGAGCAGTTCTTC
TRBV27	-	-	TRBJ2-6	CASSGGSSGANVLTF	TGTGCCAGCAGTGGGGGTAGCTCTGGGGCCAACGTCCTGACTTTC
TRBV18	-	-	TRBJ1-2	CASSPSGPVHYGYTF	TGTGCCAGCTCACCATCCGGGCCGGTACACTATGGCTACACCTTC
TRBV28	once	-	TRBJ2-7	CASSSSDFRQGVVYEQYF	TGTGCCAGCAGTTCTAGCGATTTCAGACAGGGTGTGGTGTACGAGCAGTACTTC